The clone carrying this TCR beta chain was counted between two and nine times. The antigen remains unidentified. For the second PCR, which ran for roughly 7 to 11 cycles, a sample-barcoded 5' primer and a J-beta primer mix were used. Any given sample supplied a minimum of 3 million CDR3-containing paired-end reads. From the 5' RACE reads, TCRdb called clonotypes with MiXCR, one entry per CDR3 protein. The sample yields over 1,300,000 distinct CDR3 sequences, approximately 59% seen once. The data belong to a study of blood T cells in healthy people across ages. Study context: Through template switching, about one barcoded beta molecule was captured per two T cells, as measured in model experiments.

General observations from the study: A strong correlation between TCR beta diversity and naive T cell percentage was seen. Aged donors had fewer naive CD4+ cells and lower diversity than long-lived donors.

The clonotype originates from a man aged 18-30 years in good health. The sequencing sample was made of blood.

In DNA, the CDR3 is TGTGCCAGCAGTCCCCTAGCGGGAGGGCCCTTTGAGCAGTTCTTC. This encodes CASSPLAGGPFEQFF. The V call is TRBV27, the J call TRBJ2-1; 12 positions agree with TRBD2. Germline V CDR1 and CDR2: MNHEY, SMNVEV (reference sequence). The CDR3 length is 15 residues. The ends lost 5 bases at V and 9 bases at J; junction bases unmatched: 8.